This T cell receptor (beta chain) was profiled in a study of cytomegalovirus exposure and HLA in healthy donors. Germline CDR1 and CDR2: SQVTM and ANQGSEA. V lost 6 bases to trimming and J lost 7 bases, with 15 bases between them. The CDR3 totals 12 residues. Findings of the study overall: The TCR clusters that emerged in the first cohort tended, a later analysis found, to co-occur in the roughly 130 validation repertoires. It was approximately 160 TCR beta chains that were listed as cytomegalovirus-associated. Accounts indicate the classifier identified cytomegalovirus status with strong specificity and sensitivity.

The table came from immunoSEQ multiplex PCR; TCRdb's copy has only in-frame clones and leaves some out. The sample includes approximately 210,000 clones, 88% seen only once; the top ten take 2.9%. A word on this clone: The antigen is undetermined.

The TCR comes from a woman aged 18-29 years in good health and CMV-seronegative. The genes are TRBV29-1 and TRBJ1-2; possible D gene TRBD1, 5 bases. The specimen sequenced was PBMCs. DNA for the CDR3: TGCAGCGTCGCCGGGGCGGGGGGTGGCTACACCTTC. Translating gives CSVAGAGGGYTF.